This T cell receptor (beta chain) was identified in a study of blood T cell repertoires in COVID-19. Study-wide context: Sources were T cells, B-cell-depleted T cells, or PBMCs; the material itself was cDNA or gDNA.

CDR1 is SGHDT, CDR2 YYEEEE, per germline. The CDR3 runs 16 residues. V was clipped by 4 bases and J by 0 bases, with 15 bases between them. TCRdb's table, derived via immunoSEQ multiplex PCR, lists solely in-frame clones and lacks some. The sample yields tens of thousands of clones, roughly 88% seen once. The sample consisted of peripheral blood. The TCR comes from a woman aged 50 to 60 with acute or convalescent COVID-19. V usage is TRBV5-6 and J usage is TRBJ2-3; D ambiguous. The CDR3 is CASSPPLARSTDTQYF. The CDR3 DNA sequence: TGTGCCAGCAGCCCCCCCTTGGCGAGGAGCACAGATACGCAGTATTTT. Supplemented by reference TRBV5-6 and TRBJ2-3, the full variable domain reads DAGVTQSPTHLIKTRGQQVTLRCSPKSGHDTVSWYQQALGQGPQFIFQYYEEEERQRGNFPDRFSGHQFPNYSSELNVNALLLGDSALYLCASSPPLARSTDTQYFGPGTRLTVL.